The 8 T cell receptor beta chains in this list originate from one sample, sequenced in a study of breast tumors, draining lymph nodes, adjacent tissues. TCRdb re-derived calls from the multiplex PCR reads in MiXCR, one entry per CDR3 protein. The sample lists approximately 230,000 distinct CDR3 sequences; under 40% were seen once. The lymph nodes were axillary draining lymph nodes from breast cancer patients. Sequencing was performed on axillary lymph node tissue. The receptors come from a female donor with breast cancer. Some clones in this sample may be carry-over from other donors' samples.

The V gene is TRBV10-1, the J gene TRBJ2-1, with D maybe TRBD2 (5 bases). The CDR3 loop spans 13 amino acids. V lost 5 bases and J 8 bases, leaving 13 bases between the germline ends. From germline, CDR1 is WNHNN and CDR2 SYGVQD (reference sequence). The CDR3 protein is CASSLASRYEQFF. The CDR3 bases are TGCGCCAGCAGTTTGGCTAGCCGGTATGAGCAGTTCTTC.

The CDR3 DNA follows: TGTGCCACCAGTGCCGGACAGGGTGGCAATCAGCCCCAGCATTTT. Protein: CATSAGQGGNQPQHF. The chain combines TRBV24-1 with TRBJ1-5, with TRBD1 identical over 8 bases. The junction had 4 bases not matched to a gene; V was cut back by 5 bases and J by 2 bases. The CDR3 has 15 residues. Per germline, CDR1 KGHDR and CDR2 SFDVKD.

This clonotype came up a few times. The chain joins TRBV5-1 to TRBJ2-5; maybe TRBD2 (5 bases). Trimming shortened V by 4 bases and J by 2 bases, and 15 bases separated the two germline ends. The CDR3 totals 15 residues. Looked up from germline, CDR1 is SGHRS and CDR2 is YFSETQ. The CDR3 DNA reads TGCGCCAGCAGCCTAGTTGGGCGGGTACAAGAGACCCAGTACTTC. Its translation: CASSLVGRVQETQYF.

At least ten counts were recorded for this clonotype. V and J are TRBV11-3 and TRBJ2-3; 12 bases are shared with TRBD2. Unmatched junction bases numbered 6, after V lost 1 base and J lost 4 bases. The CDR3 spans 17 residues. Per the germline V gene, CDR1 is SGHNT and CDR2 is YENEEA. In DNA, the CDR3 is TGTGCCAGCAGCTTAGTGCGACTAGCGGGAGTAGCAGATACGCAGTATTTT. Protein: CASSLVRLAGVADTQYF.

As regards this clonotype: Given a much more abundant clone one base away, this may be a read error. The chain uses TRBV5-4 and TRBJ2-1; unclear D gene. This CDR3 spans 15 amino acids. CDR1 is SGHNT, CDR2 YYREEE, per germline (reference sequence). DNA of the CDR3: TGCACCAGCAGCCAGAGTAGAAGCTCCTACAATGAGCAGTTCTTC. Amino acids: CTSSQSRSSYNEQFF.

This clonotype was observed at least ten times. CDR3 amino acids: CASSPIAGVVTGELFF. CDR3 nucleotides: TGCGCCAGCAGCCCCATAGCGGGGGTGGTCACCGGGGAGCTGTTTTTT. This chain connects TRBV5-1 to TRBJ2-2, with 9 bases matching TRBD2. The CDR3 consists of 16 residues. The germline V gene has CDR1 SGHRS and CDR2 YFSETQ. V lost 4 bases and J lost 4; bases outside the gene matches: 8.

This clonotype was seen at least ten times. V and J are TRBV12-3 or TRBV12-4 and TRBJ2-5, with 7 bases aligning to TRBD1. J gave up 4 bases and V 7 bases, and 12 bases lay outside the gene matches. The CDR3 is made up of 15 amino acids. The CDR3: CASTPDRRKRETQYF. For the CDR3, the DNA is TGTGCCAGCACCCCGGACAGGCGCAAGCGAGAGACCCAGTACTTC.

This sequence joins TRBV19 and TRBJ2-3; tentatively, D is TRBD1 (6 bases). V was clipped by 0 bases and J by 11 bases, with 12 bases between them. Germline V gene data show CDR1 as LNHDA and CDR2 as SQIVND (reference sequence). The CDR3 has 13 residues. The DNA of the CDR3 is TGTGCCAGTAGTATAGAGGGGACAAAAGAGCAGTATTTT. Amino acids: CASSIEGTKEQYF.